This TCR beta chain appears in the sequencing data of a study of T cells in Graves' hyperthyroidism and ophthalmopathy. Amplified TCR beta CDR3 regions derived from RNA transcripts. The TCR CDR3 first-round RT-PCR relied on the HTBI primer set. MiXCR was run by TCRdb on the multiplex PCR reads, yielding one entry per CDR3 protein. The repertoire holds around 340,000 distinct CDR3 sequences, with 15% to 20% as singletons. This clonotype was seen at least ten times. V dropped 6 bases and J dropped 3; count of bases not matched to a gene: 4. This CDR3 has 13 amino acids. Per the germline V gene, CDR1 is SGHTA and CDR2 is FQGTGA. Exclusion of a patient resulted from uncontrolled infection, other autoimmune disease, pregnancy or lactation.

The receptor's source is a woman between 50 and 59 years old with Graves' hyperthyroidism. The J gene is TRBJ1-1, the V gene TRBV7-3; TRBD1 aligns across 7 bases. Sequenced: blood. The CDR3 DNA reads as TGTGCCAGCAGTCGAGACAGGGACACTGAAGCTTTCTTT. This encodes CASSRDRDTEAFF.